This record covers a single T cell receptor beta chain. Its antigen is as yet unknown. This record belongs to a study of beta chain features in type 1 diabetes. General study results and limits: Moderately but significantly shorter TCRB CDR3s were found in Type 1 diabetes patients in all four CD4+ subsets.

The whole isolated RNA underwent reverse transcription, so sequencing captured expressed TCRB transcripts. TCRdb's table, derived via immunoSEQ multiplex PCR, lists solely in-frame clones and lacks some. The sample records about 700,000 clones, 13% being singletons. CDR1 and CDR2 from the germline V gene are LGHNA and YNFKEQ. The CDR3 has 15 residues. Trimming took 0 bases from V and 4 from J, leaving 10 bases between them. Sorting with CD45RO/CCR7/CD25/CD127/CD95/CD27 yielded naive, central memory, regulatory and stem-like memory CD4+ cells. The source material was naive CD4+ T cells from blood. The chain joins TRBV4-2 to TRBJ1-5, with D perhaps matching TRBD1 (5 bases). This TCR derives from a man between 18 and 35 years old with type 1 diabetes. CDR3 coding DNA: TGTGCCAGCAGCCAAGAATGGGGCAGTAATCAGCCCCAGCATTTT. This sequence encodes CASSQEWGSNQPQHF.